What follows is one T cell receptor (beta chain) and its context. This sample stems from a study of T cell changes during pregnancy in multiple sclerosis. Measured with immunoSEQ multiplex PCR; TCRdb has only the in-frame clones, and not every one. The sample consists of around 69,000 clones, roughly 92% of them appearing once. The specimen comprised peripheral blood, sampled in the third trimester of pregnancy. This clonotype was obtained from a female donor in good health, enrolled as a control in a pregnancy study.

The CDR3 DNA reads TGTGCCAGCAGCTTAGGGCTGTCCTACGAGCAGTACTTC. Encoded protein: CASSLGLSYEQYF. This rearrangement joins TRBV7-2 to TRBJ2-7; D is unresolved. V dropped 1 base and J dropped 1 base, with 5 bases sitting between them. This CDR3 has 13 residues. CDR1 is SGHTA, CDR2 FQGNSA, per germline.